The 31 T cell receptor beta chains listed next were all sequenced from one sample in a study of blood T cell repertoires in COVID-19. Profiling relied on immunoSEQ multiplex PCR, and the TCRdb table lists in-frame clones only, not all of them. In the table there are under 350,000 clones, approximately 86% of which are singletons. Sequencing was performed on PBMCs or T cells enriched from blood (not recorded which). The receptor set was obtained from a woman aged 40 to 55 with acute COVID-19.

The chain employs TRBV21-1 and TRBJ2-3; the table's D gene call, TRBD2, was not cross checked with the DNA. TRBV21-1 is flagged as a pseudogene. The CDR3 loop spans 16 amino acids. CDR3 sequence (DNA): TGTGCCAGCAGCAAATATGTTCGGGGGGAGCAGGATACGCAGTATTTT. Its translation is CASSKYVRGEQDTQYF.

Only one count was recorded for this clone. The chain carries TRBV7-2 and TRBJ2-7; 10 nucleotides match TRBD1. This CDR3 region has 15 residues. Unmatched junction bases numbered 5, after V lost 0 bases and J lost 6 bases. Germline lookup yields CDR1 SGHTA and CDR2 FQGNSA. This CDR3 is CASSLATGGMGEQYF. CDR3 sequence (DNA): TGTGCCAGCAGCTTAGCGACAGGGGGCATGGGCGAGCAGTACTTC.

The chain employs TRBV4-2 and TRBJ1-4; 12 bases are shared with TRBD1. The V and J ends lost 1 base and 7 bases, in that order; junction bases with no gene match: 4. The CDR3 runs to 16 residues. Per germline, CDR1 LGHNA and CDR2 YNFKEQ. The CDR3 bases are TGTGCCAGCAGCCAAGGGGGACAGGGGGCGGTTGAAAAACTGTTTTTT. Protein sequence: CASSQGGQGAVEKLFF.

The chain links TRBV18 to TRBJ2-7, with D perhaps TRBD1 (6 bases). V lost 0 bases and J 5 bases, leaving 11 bases between the germline ends. Germline loops: CDR1 KGHSH, CDR2 LQKENI. There are 14 residues in the CDR3. CDR3 DNA sequence: TGTGCCAGCTCACCACCGGCAGGGGTGAACGAGCAGTACTTC. Translated, it gives CASSPPAGVNEQYF. Filled out from reference TRBV18 and TRBJ2-7, the complete variable domain reads NAGVMQNPRHLVRRRGQEARLRCSPMKGHSHVYWYRQLPEEGLKFMVYLQKENIIDESGMPKERFSAEFPKEGPSILRIQQVVRGDSAAYFCASSPPAGVNEQYFGPGTRLTVT.

This rearrangement joins TRBV15 to TRBJ2-6, with D unresolved. Germline CDR1 and CDR2: LNHNV and YYDKDF (reference sequence). The ends were cut back, 9 bases at V and 4 bases at J, with 7 bases in the middle. The CDR3 is 12 amino acids. The CDR3: CATSSGANVLTF. CDR3 DNA sequence: TGTGCCACTTCGTCGGGGGCCAACGTCCTGACTTTC.

The chain carries TRBV28 and TRBJ2-1; D call uncertain. From germline, CDR1 is MDHEN and CDR2 SYDVKM. This CDR3 region has 14 residues. The V end was cut by 5 bases, the J end by 9 bases, with 17 bases between. The DNA for the CDR3 is TGTGCCAGCAGTCCCCTGACCCGGGTGAGTGAGCAGTTCTTC. Its protein is CASSPLTRVSEQFF.

The chain links TRBV9 to TRBJ2-3, with D unresolved. Germline CDR1 and CDR2: SGDLS and YYNGEE. The CDR3 runs to 15 residues. V was pared by 4 bases and J by 4 bases, with 16 bases between. CDR3 in amino acids: CASSPLQAPPDTQYF. In DNA, the CDR3 is TGTGCCAGCAGCCCTCTTCAGGCTCCCCCAGATACGCAGTATTTT.

The chain recombines TRBV7-2 with TRBJ2-1, with TRBD1 identical over 7 bases. This CDR3 has 14 amino acids. Trimming removed 6 bases from V and 3 bases from J; junction bases left unmatched: 5. CDR1 and CDR2 (germline): SGHTA, FQGNSA. The CDR3, as DNA: TGTGCCAGCAGGGGAACAGGGGTCTACAATGAGCAGTTCTTC. This translates into CASRGTGVYNEQFF.

This clone turned up a few times. The chain combines TRBV5-4 with TRBJ1-1, with D unclear. Germline lookup yields CDR1 SGHNT and CDR2 YYREEE (reference sequence). Trimming took 1 base from V and 0 from J, leaving 4 bases between them. The CDR3 sequence is 13 residues long. CDR3 residues: CASSLSLNTEAFF. The CDR3 DNA is TGTGCCAGCAGCTTGTCTCTGAACACTGAAGCTTTCTTT.

The V and J genes are TRBV7-9 and TRBJ1-1; possibly TRBD1 for D (5 bases). This CDR3 spans 15 amino acids. The V gene lost 2 bases and the J gene lost 1 base, with 11 bases spanning the gap. Germline CDR1 is SEHNR and CDR2 is FQNEAQ (reference sequence). CDR3 nucleotides: TGTGCCAGCAGCTTACTGGGACTCCCGAACACTGAAGCTTTCTTT. Translation: CASSLLGLPNTEAFF. Full variable domain (outside the CDR3, taken from reference TRBV7-9 and TRBJ1-1): DTGVSQNPRHKITKRGQNVTFRCDPISEHNRLYWYRQTLGQGPEFLTYFQNEAQLEKSRLLSDRFSAERPKGSFSTLEIQRTEQGDSAMYLCASSLLGLPNTEAFFGQGTRLTVV.

V gene TRBV6-6 combines with J gene TRBJ2-6; TRBD1 matches at 8 bases. Germline lookup yields CDR1 MNHNY and CDR2 SVGAGI (reference sequence). With V trimmed by 5 bases and J by 1 base, 7 bases remained unmatched. The CDR3 spans 17 residues. The CDR3 spells CASSPRTGRSGANVLTF. The CDR3 region has the DNA TGTGCCAGCAGTCCTCGGACAGGGAGGTCTGGGGCCAACGTCCTGACTTTC.

The chain links TRBV12-3 or TRBV12-4 to TRBJ2-5; D uncertain. Trimming took off 3 bases at V and 4 bases at J, with 9 bases between the two ends. The CDR3 length is 13 residues. The CDR3: CASSFPGSETQYF. The DNA for the CDR3 is TGTGCCAGCAGTTTCCCCGGGTCAGAGACCCAGTACTTC.

J is TRBJ2-5 and V is TRBV13; 8 bases are shared with TRBD1. The J segment lost 4 bases and the V segment lost 4 bases, leaving 11 bases of the junction unmatched. CDR3 length: 16 residues. Germline CDR1 PRHDT, CDR2 FYEKMQ (reference sequence). CDR3 protein: CASSWRQGIMGETQYF. The CDR3 coding sequence is TGTGCCAGCAGCTGGCGACAGGGGATAATGGGAGAGACCCAGTACTTC.

This clone occurred once. The chain has TRBV6-4 and TRBJ2-5, with a tentative D call TRBD1 (6 bases). This CDR3 region has 13 residues. V lost 1 base and J 7 bases, leaving 10 bases between the germline ends. Looked up from germline, CDR1 is MRHNA and CDR2 is SNTAGT. As DNA, the CDR3 is TGTGCCAGCAGTGACTGGGAAGGGGGGACCCAGTACTTC. This gives the protein CASSDWEGGTQYF.

This chain links TRBV27 with TRBJ1-2, with 10 bases identical to TRBD1. The germline V gene has CDR1 MNHEY and CDR2 SMNVEV (reference sequence). V gave up 5 bases and J gave up 7 bases; unmatched junction bases: 10. The CDR3 covers 15 residues. CDR3 region: CASSTRRQGASGYTF. Here the CDR3 DNA reads TGTGCCAGCAGTACCCGAAGACAGGGGGCAAGTGGCTACACCTTC.

This clone occurred a few times. The genes are TRBV5-1 and TRBJ2-3; a weak D match, TRBD1 (5 bases). The length of the CDR3 is 15 residues. The germline V gene has CDR1 SGHRS and CDR2 YFSETQ. Trimming pared 0 bases from V and 2 bases from J, leaving 10 bases between. The CDR3 region has the DNA TGCGCCAGCAGCTTGGCAGGGAAACCCACAGATACGCAGTATTTT. This codes for CASSLAGKPTDTQYF. The complete variable domain, with remaining parts taken from reference TRBV5-1 and TRBJ2-3, reads KAGVTQTPRYLIKTRGQQVTLSCSPISGHRSVSWYQQTPGQGLQFLFEYFSETQRNKGNFPGRFSGRQFSNSRSEMNVSTLELGDSALYLCASSLAGKPTDTQYFGPGTRLTVL.

Written as DNA, the CDR3 is TGTGCCAGCTCACCGGAACAGGGCGTTTTCTATGGCTACACCTTC. It yields the protein CASSPEQGVFYGYTF. This chain links TRBV18 with TRBJ1-2; D might be TRBD1 (6 bases). CDR1 and CDR2 (germline): KGHSH, LQKENI. The CDR3 runs 15 residues. V was cut by 3 bases and J by 4 bases, with 15 bases left in between.

The J gene is TRBJ2-5, the V gene TRBV20-1, with D perhaps TRBD2 (6 bases). The CDR3 spans 13 residues. Germline assignment: CDR1 DFQATT and CDR2 SNEGSKA (reference sequence). Trimming left V 3 bases short and J 5 bases short, with 13 bases between. The CDR3 DNA reads as TGCAGTGCTAGTAGCGGAAACGGGGAGACCCAGTACTTC. Amino acids: CSASSGNGETQYF.

The chain is built from TRBV3-1 (or the pseudogene TRBV3-2) and TRBJ1-2, with a possible D match to TRBD1 (5 bases). Trimming took off 0 bases at V and 5 bases at J, with 19 bases between the two ends. Germline V gives CDR1 LGHDT, CDR2 YNNKEL (reference sequence). The CDR3 runs 17 residues. The CDR3 spells CASSQDYGGVAAYGYTF. For the CDR3, the DNA is TGTGCCAGCAGCCAAGATTATGGGGGGGTAGCTGCGTATGGCTACACCTTC.

V usage is TRBV7-2 and J usage is TRBJ2-1, with TRBD2 matching over 8 bases. The trim removed 5 bases at V and 1 base at J, leaving 10 bases unmatched. CDR1 is SGHTA, CDR2 FQGNSA, per germline. The CDR3 is made up of 17 amino acids. CDR3 sequence reads: CASSPWKASGSYNEQFF. The CDR3 DNA reads as TGTGCCAGCAGCCCCTGGAAGGCTAGCGGGTCCTACAATGAGCAGTTCTTC.

The V gene is TRBV19, the J gene TRBJ1-2, with D hard to call. V was pared by 3 bases and J by 4 bases, with 15 bases between. Germline values: CDR1 LNHDA, CDR2 SQIVND (reference sequence). This CDR3 comprises 15 residues. CDR3 residues: CASSIVQSISYGYTF. The CDR3 nucleotides read TGTGCCAGTAGTATTGTACAGAGCATCAGCTATGGCTACACCTTC.

This chain uses TRBV5-1 with TRBJ1-1, with a possible D match to TRBD1 (6 bases). V was shortened by 6 bases and J by 4 bases, with 13 bases between the two germline ends. The CDR3 extends over 13 amino acids. Germline CDR1 SGHRS, CDR2 YFSETQ. CDR3 nucleotides: TGCGCCAGCACTGCCAAAGGGGGCACTGAAGCTTTCTTT. It codes for CASTAKGGTEAFF. The full variable domain, rest sourced from reference TRBV5-1 and TRBJ1-1, is KAGVTQTPRYLIKTRGQQVTLSCSPISGHRSVSWYQQTPGQGLQFLFEYFSETQRNKGNFPGRFSGRQFSNSRSEMNVSTLELGDSALYLCASTAKGGTEAFFGQGTRLTVV.

The chain combines TRBV10-3 with TRBJ1-2; 9 bases agree with TRBD1. Trimming cost V 7 bases and J 8 bases; bases outside gene matches: 14. This CDR3 has 15 amino acids. The germline CDR1 and CDR2 sequences are ENHRY and SYGVKD. CDR3 sequence reads: CAITPQGGTGYGYTF. DNA for the CDR3: TGTGCCATCACACCACAGGGCGGGACAGGGTACGGCTACACCTTC.

The V call is TRBV6-5, the J call TRBJ1-2, with D possibly being TRBD1 (5 bases). Germline CDR1 and CDR2: MNHEY and SVGAGI. This CDR3 comprises 15 residues. V was pared by 2 bases and J by 3 bases, with 13 bases between. The CDR3 spells CASSYGAQGDYGYTF. DNA for the CDR3: TGTGCCAGCAGTTACGGTGCCCAGGGTGACTATGGCTACACCTTC.

The chain links TRBV28 to TRBJ1-5; 12 bases map to TRBD1. The CDR3 contains 15 residues. Trimming cost V 8 bases and J 2 bases; bases outside gene matches: 4. CDR1 is MDHEN, CDR2 SYDVKM, per germline. The CDR3 DNA reads TGTGCCAGCGGGACAGGGGGCGTGGGCAATCAGCCCCAGCATTTT. Its protein is CASGTGGVGNQPQHF.

The J gene is TRBJ1-3, the V gene TRBV28, with TRBD1 identical over 7 bases. V shed 6 bases, J shed 4 bases, and the junction held 9 bases outside the gene matches. Per the germline V gene, CDR1 is MDHEN and CDR2 is SYDVKM. This CDR3 spans 15 amino acids. The CDR3 DNA reads TGTGCCAGCAGCAAAGTGGGACAGCGGGGAAACACCATATATTTT. It yields the protein CASSKVGQRGNTIYF. The full variable domain, in which reference TRBV28 and TRBJ1-3 provide the parts outside the CDR3, is DVKVTQSSRYLVKRTGEKVFLECVQDMDHENMFWYRQDPGLGLRLIYFSYDVKMKEKGDIPEGYSVSREKKERFSLILESASTNQTSMYLCASSKVGQRGNTIYFGEGSWLTVV.

This chain connects TRBV5-4 to TRBJ2-7; 9 nucleotides agree with TRBD2. V lost 0 bases to trimming and J lost 1 base; unmatched junction nucleotides: 11. The CDR3 consists of 18 residues. Germline values: CDR1 SGHNT, CDR2 YYREEE (reference sequence). The CDR3 coding sequence is TGTGCCAGCAGCTTGGGATCAGCGGGGGGCGGCTTTTCCTACGAGCAGTACTTC. This sequence encodes CASSLGSAGGGFSYEQYF.

This clone was observed a few times. The chain recombines TRBV6-5 with TRBJ2-1; 8 bases agree with TRBD2. V trimming: 3 bases; J trimming: 8 bases; junction bases outside the gene matches: 9. Looked up from germline, CDR1 is MNHEY and CDR2 is SVGAGI. The CDR3 spans 15 residues. The CDR3: CASSYGAGGGHEQFF. DNA for the CDR3: TGTGCCAGCAGTTATGGCGCGGGAGGCGGCCATGAGCAGTTCTTC.

The chain joins TRBV28 to TRBJ2-7; no reliable D call. V was cut by 6 bases and J by 3 bases, with 6 bases left in between. This CDR3 comprises 11 residues. The germline CDR1 and CDR2 sequences are MDHEN and SYDVKM. The CDR3 coding sequence is TGTGCCAGCAGCGCAGTCTACGAGCAGTACTTC. Translation: CASSAVYEQYF.

The chain couples TRBV15 to TRBJ1-1; maybe TRBD1 (6 bases). Trimming took off 5 bases at V and 2 bases at J, with 15 bases between the two ends. Per the germline V gene, CDR1 is LNHNV and CDR2 is YYDKDF (reference sequence). The CDR3 consists of 15 residues. The CDR3 coding sequence is TGTGCCACCAGCCCCTTGGACAGAAAAAACACTGAAGCTTTCTTT. Protein: CATSPLDRKNTEAFF.

The chain carries TRBV27 and TRBJ1-6, with 9 bases that match TRBD1. The CDR3 runs to 16 residues. CDR1 and CDR2 from the germline V gene are MNHEY and SMNVEV (reference sequence). After removal of 6 bases from V and 7 bases from J, the junction contained 10 bases not matched to a gene. CDR3: CASSIGTGRFNSPLHF. The CDR3 coding sequence is TGTGCCAGCAGCATCGGGACAGGGCGGTTCAATTCACCCCTCCACTTT.